This T cell receptor (beta chain) was obtained from a study of a mutant IDH1 vaccine in newly diagnosed glioma. Study-level information: Patients' prior therapy spanned radiotherapy, temozolomide, or both; most underwent both. The week-35 safety follow-up was V12, and the week-47 study end was V13.

Sequencing was performed with immunoSEQ multiplex PCR; in TCRdb, only in-frame clones are kept and a portion is missing. Here the sample spans about 50,000 clones, 85% to 95% being singletons. Stated time point: week 35, safety follow-up. Vaccination comprised doses that each held 300 ug of mutant IDH1 20-mer peptide, plus topical imiquimod. Eight vaccinations went to patients in weeks 1, 3, 5, 7, 11, 15, 19, 23. The donors' diagnosis was new WHO grade 3 or 4 astrocytoma that was IDH1-mutant and ATRX-lost. Of note for this clone: Its antigen remains unknown.

The receptor comes from a man between 45 and 60 years old with glioma. The sequences come from PBMCs, collected from a glioma patient whose treatment included an IDH1 peptide vaccine.

CDR3 region: CASSLPAEAWGAFF. In DNA, the CDR3 is TGTGCCAGCAGTTTACCTGCGGAGGCGTGGGGAGCTTTCTTT. This chain uses TRBV28 with TRBJ1-1; D is ambiguous. Germline V gives CDR1 MDHEN, CDR2 SYDVKM. The CDR3 is made up of 14 amino acids. The ends were cut back, 2 bases at V and 10 bases at J, with 17 bases in the middle.